Below are 3 T cell receptor beta chains sequenced from a single sample in a study of blood T cell repertoires in COVID-19. TCRdb's table, derived via immunoSEQ multiplex PCR, lists solely in-frame clones and lacks some. The sample holds approximately 380,000 clones, 75% to 90% seen once. Sequences were obtained from peripheral blood. Receptors were obtained from a woman aged 18-29 years with acute or convalescent COVID-19.

This chain links TRBV6-1 with TRBJ2-1; D ambiguous. The ends were cut back, 3 bases at V and 9 bases at J, with 12 bases in the middle. CDR3 length equals 13 residues. Per the germline V gene, CDR1 is MNHNS and CDR2 is SASEGT. The CDR3 sequence: CASSDELVSEQFF. DNA for the CDR3: TGTGCCAGCAGTGATGAGTTGGTGAGTGAGCAGTTCTTC.

The chain has TRBV28 and TRBJ2-7, with D perhaps TRBD1 (6 bases). Germline V gene lookup returns CDR1 MDHEN and CDR2 SYDVKM. The CDR3 has 12 amino acids. With 2 bases removed from V and 7 bases from J, the gap between germline ends came to 9 bases. CDR3 protein: CASSLSRGEQYF. CDR3 DNA: TGTGCCAGCAGTTTAAGCAGGGGTGAGCAGTACTTC. The full variable domain, its missing parts supplied by reference TRBV28 and TRBJ2-7, is DVKVTQSSRYLVKRTGEKVFLECVQDMDHENMFWYRQDPGLGLRLIYFSYDVKMKEKGDIPEGYSVSREKKERFSLILESASTNQTSMYLCASSLSRGEQYFGPGTRLTVT.

V is TRBV4-1 and J is TRBJ1-1; 8 bases map to TRBD1. The CDR3 is 14 residues long. Unmatched junction bases numbered 2, after V lost 4 bases and J lost 1 base. Germline CDR1 and CDR2: MGHRA and YSYEKL. The chain's CDR3 is CASSLGQGNTEAFF. The CDR3 DNA sequence: TGCGCCAGCAGCCTTGGACAGGGGAACACTGAAGCTTTCTTT.